The 27 T cell receptor beta chains listed next were all sequenced from one sample in a study of CD8 T cells in Susac syndrome. Reverse transcription of roughly 0.5 to 1 ug RNA used random hexamers. TCRdb reprocessed the immunoSEQ multiplex PCR reads with MiXCR, giving one entry per CDR3 protein. The data show some 170,000 distinct CDR3 sequences, with approximately 93% seen just once and roughly 0.099% held by the top ten. Source material: CD4+ T cells from PBMCs. The receptors shown here come from a human donor with multiple sclerosis.

The CDR3, as DNA: TGCAGCGCCACTAGTGGCGGGGACAATGAGCAGTTCTTC. Translation gives CSATSGGDNEQFF. The rearrangement joins TRBV29-1 to TRBJ2-1; perhaps TRBD2 as D (6 bases). Trimming pared 7 bases from V and 5 bases from J, leaving 15 bases between. Germline values: CDR1 SQVTM, CDR2 ANQGSEA. CDR3 length equals 13 residues.

V usage is TRBV7-2 and J usage is TRBJ2-3; TRBD2 matches 11 bases. Germline V gene lookup returns CDR1 SGHTA and CDR2 FQGNSA. Trimming removed 5 bases from V and 2 bases from J; junction bases left unmatched: 3. The CDR3 loop spans 15 amino acids. The DNA for the CDR3 is TGTGCCAGCAGCGATAGCGGGAGGGCCACAGATACGCAGTATTTT. Protein product: CASSDSGRATDTQYF.

The rearrangement links TRBV12-3 or TRBV12-4 to TRBJ1-1; no clear D gene. The V and J ends lost 3 bases and 5 bases respectively, with 10 bases between them. The CDR3 spans 13 residues. CDR3 amino acids: CASSLRQITEAFF. In DNA form, the CDR3 reads TGTGCCAGCAGTTTGCGGCAGATAACTGAAGCTTTCTTT.

The V gene is TRBV7-2, the J gene TRBJ1-2, with D hard to call. CDR1 is SGHTA and CDR2 is FQGNSA in the germline V gene. This CDR3 spans 14 amino acids. The V end was cut by 1 base, the J end by 4 bases, with 10 bases between. Here the CDR3 reads CASSLDGASYGYTF. For the CDR3, the DNA is TGTGCCAGCAGCTTAGATGGAGCTAGCTATGGCTACACCTTC.

The chain has TRBV12-3 or TRBV12-4 and TRBJ2-2; TRBD1 might be the D (6 bases). This CDR3 is 14 amino acids long. V shed 1 base and J shed 6 bases, with 9 bases lying between them. CDR3 DNA: TGTGCCAGCAGTTTAGGACAGGTGTCCGGGGAGCTGTTTTTT. It is translated as CASSLGQVSGELFF.

CDR3 DNA sequence: TGCGCCAGCAGTCGACAGCGTGGGACTGAAGCTTTCTTT. Its translation is CASSRQRGTEAFF. The chain links TRBV4-3 to TRBJ1-1, with TRBD1 as a possible D gene (5 bases). Trimming took off 6 bases at V and 5 bases at J, with 13 bases between the two ends. Germline CDR1 reads LGHNA; CDR2 reads YSLEER. CDR3 length: 13 amino acids.

The rearrangement joins TRBV29-1 to TRBJ1-2; D uncertain. The V and J ends lost 5 bases and 6 bases respectively, with 13 bases between them. Germline V CDR1 and CDR2: SQVTM, ANQGSEA. The CDR3 covers 12 residues. CDR3 protein: CSVRRQEHGYTF. Written as DNA, the CDR3 is TGCAGCGTTCGTCGGCAGGAGCATGGCTACACCTTC.

The chain joins TRBV30 to TRBJ1-6; 7 positions match TRBD1. With V trimmed by 0 bases and J by 12 bases, 8 bases remained unmatched. Germline V gene data show CDR1 as GTSNPN and CDR2 as SVGIG (reference sequence). The CDR3 contains 14 residues. CDR3 sequence reads: CAWSVGGFGVPLHF. CDR3 coding DNA: TGTGCCTGGAGTGTAGGGGGCTTTGGTGTACCCCTCCACTTT.

The chain links TRBV6-5 to TRBJ1-2; D gene uncertain. The CDR3 consists of 14 residues. Germline V gene sequence: CDR1 MNHEY, CDR2 SVGAGI. V was shortened by 0 bases and J by 4 bases, with 9 bases between the two germline ends. The CDR3: CASSYSLETYGYTF. Here the CDR3 DNA reads TGTGCCAGCAGTTACTCCCTTGAAACCTATGGCTACACCTTC.

The chain carries TRBV29-1 and TRBJ2-3; D is unclear. Germline V lookup: CDR1 SQVTM, CDR2 ANQGSEA. Between the trimmed V and J ends, which lost 7 bases and 4 bases, there was a span of 15 bases. This CDR3 is built from 13 residues. CDR3 in DNA: TGCAGCGCTGGCCAAGCATGGGCAGATACGCAGTATTTT. Translation gives CSAGQAWADTQYF.

The V call is TRBV30, the J call TRBJ1-5; no definite D call. The germline CDR1 and CDR2 sequences are GTSNPN and SVGIG (reference sequence). The CDR3 is 13 residues long. Between the trimmed V and J ends, which lost 2 bases and 5 bases, there was a span of 10 bases. In DNA form, the CDR3 reads TGTGCCTGGAGTATCGGCACTGATCAGCCCCAGCATTTT. The encoded protein is CAWSIGTDQPQHF. Variable domain in full (rest from reference TRBV30 and TRBJ1-5): SQTIHQWPATLVQPVGSPLSLECTVEGTSNPNLYWYRQAAGRGLQLLFYSVGIGQISSEVPQNLSASRPQDRQFILSSKKLLLSDSGFYLCAWSIGTDQPQHFGDGTRLSIL.

The chain carries TRBV7-6 and TRBJ2-5; tentatively, D is TRBD1 (6 bases). Trimming removed 1 base from V and 6 bases from J, with 12 bases in between. Per germline, CDR1 SGHVS and CDR2 FNYEAQ. This CDR3 has 14 residues. The CDR3 nucleotides read TGTGCCAGCAGCTTAGAACAAGGGGGTCAGACCCAGTACTTC. It codes for CASSLEQGGQTQYF.

V and J are TRBV29-1 and TRBJ1-4; tentative D call: TRBD1 (6 bases). The germline V gene has CDR1 SQVTM and CDR2 ANQGSEA. Trimming left V 7 bases short and J 0 bases short, with 12 bases between. The CDR3 totals 14 residues. The CDR3 loop reads CSAKGVATNEKLFF. In DNA form, the CDR3 reads TGCAGCGCAAAGGGGGTGGCAACTAATGAAAAACTGTTTTTT. The entire variable domain, with the rest obtained from reference TRBV29-1 and TRBJ1-4, is as follows: SAVISQKPSRDICQRGTSLTIQCQVDSQVTMMFWYRQQPGQSLTLIATANQGSEATYESGFVIDKFPISRPNLTFSTLTVSNMSPEDSSIYLCSAKGVATNEKLFFGSGTQLSVL.

J is TRBJ1-4 and V is TRBV5-4; D remains ambiguous. The V end lost 2 bases, the J end lost 8 bases, and 10 bases lay between the germline ends. CDR1 and CDR2 from the germline V gene are SGHNT and YYREEE (reference sequence). The CDR3 extends over 13 amino acids. CDR3 region: CASSLQGPEKLFF. The CDR3 nucleotides read TGTGCCAGCAGCTTACAAGGGCCCGAAAAACTGTTTTTT.

This chain connects TRBV3-1 to TRBJ2-3, with D unclear. V was pared by 6 bases and J by 4 bases, with 20 bases between. The CDR3 is 16 amino acids. Germline values: CDR1 LGHDT, CDR2 YNNKEL (reference sequence). CDR3 coding DNA: TGTGCCAGCAGTGCCGACCCCCGTCGGTTCCCAGATACGCAGTATTTT. Translation: CASSADPRRFPDTQYF.

V and J are TRBV7-9 and TRBJ2-1; tentative D call: TRBD1 (6 bases). This CDR3 spans 12 amino acids. Germline loops: CDR1 SEHNR, CDR2 FQNEAQ (reference sequence). The V and J ends lost 8 bases and 8 bases respectively, with 13 bases between them. The CDR3 loop is CASGGQNYEQFF. The CDR3, as DNA: TGTGCCAGCGGAGGACAGAATTATGAGCAGTTCTTC.

This chain uses TRBV27 with TRBJ2-2, with 9 positions matching TRBD2. The V segment lost 0 bases and the J segment 5 bases; nucleotides outside the gene matches: 7. This CDR3 is built from 17 residues. Germline loops: CDR1 MNHEY, CDR2 SMNVEV (reference sequence). The CDR3 reads CASSLSSGTSITGELFF. In DNA, the CDR3 is TGTGCCAGCAGTTTATCAAGCGGGACTAGCATTACCGGGGAGCTGTTTTTT.

This clonotype was counted a single time. V usage is TRBV6-5 and J usage is TRBJ2-5; the D gene is possibly TRBD2 (6 bases). The CDR3 contains 14 residues. V was pared by 0 bases and J by 6 bases, with 11 bases between. Germline-derived CDR1 and CDR2 are MNHEY and SVGAGI. CDR3 residues: CASSYSAGMQTQYF. The CDR3 DNA reads as TGTGCCAGCAGTTACTCGGCGGGGATGCAGACCCAGTACTTC.

The gene calls are TRBV6-2 or TRBV6-3 and TRBJ2-5, with a possible D match to TRBD1 (5 bases). The germline CDR1 and CDR2 sequences are MNHEY and SVGEGT. V lost 7 bases, J lost 5 bases, and 17 bases lay in between. The CDR3 has 14 residues. CDR3: CASKPRGALETQYF. In nucleotides, the CDR3 is TGTGCCAGCAAACCTCGTGGGGCGCTTGAGACCCAGTACTTC.

This clonotype was observed a single time. The V gene is TRBV7-9, the J gene TRBJ1-4; 8 bases align to TRBD1. Per the germline V gene, CDR1 is SEHNR and CDR2 is FQNEAQ (reference sequence). The CDR3 is 17 residues long. V was clipped by 5 bases and J by 5 bases; unmatched bases: 13. This CDR3 reads CASSRGDRRRVNEKLFF. CDR3 sequence (DNA): TGTGCCAGCAGCCGAGGGGACAGGCGACGAGTGAATGAAAAACTGTTTTTT.

The V gene is TRBV5-1, the J gene TRBJ2-2, with no clear D. The germline gives CDR1 SGHRS, CDR2 YFSETQ. The CDR3 is 15 amino acids. V was shortened by 0 bases and J by 1 base, with 7 bases between the two germline ends. The CDR3 here is CASSLAGLNTGELFF. The DNA of the CDR3 is TGCGCCAGCAGCTTGGCCGGCCTGAACACCGGGGAGCTGTTTTTT.

V and J are TRBV18 and TRBJ2-4, with 7 nucleotides matching TRBD1. V trimming: 4 bases; J trimming: 2 bases; junction bases outside the gene matches: 5. This CDR3 has 15 residues. Per germline, CDR1 KGHSH and CDR2 LQKENI. CDR3 in amino acids: CASSLGTDPKNIQYF. For the CDR3, the DNA is TGTGCCAGCTCACTTGGGACAGACCCCAAAAACATTCAGTACTTC.

The chain carries TRBV7-2 and TRBJ2-3; TRBD2 matches at 10 bases. Germline V lookup: CDR1 SGHTA, CDR2 FQGNSA. V lost 1 base, J lost 1 base, and 8 bases stayed unmatched. CDR3 length equals 18 residues. The CDR3 region has the DNA TGTGCCAGCAGCTTAGGCCTTCTAGCGGGGGCAGGCACAGATACGCAGTATTTT. Encoded protein: CASSLGLLAGAGTDTQYF.

This clonotype was counted once. V is TRBV3-1 and J is TRBJ1-1; D is undetermined. V lost 4 bases and J lost 0, with 9 bases in between. Germline V lookup: CDR1 LGHDT, CDR2 YNNKEL (reference sequence). This CDR3 is 14 amino acids long. The DNA for the CDR3 is TGTGCCAGCAGCCCCGACGGGTTGAACACTGAAGCTTTCTTT. It codes for CASSPDGLNTEAFF.

The chain couples TRBV3-1 to TRBJ1-5, with D uncertain. Trimming shortened V by 0 bases and J by 1 base, and 7 bases separated the two germline ends. Germline lookup yields CDR1 LGHDT and CDR2 YNNKEL (reference sequence). CDR3 length: 15 amino acids. The CDR3 sequence is CASSQDPASNQPQHF. In DNA, the CDR3 is TGTGCCAGCAGCCAAGATCCGGCGAGCAATCAGCCCCAGCATTTT.

This chain links TRBV12-3 or TRBV12-4 with TRBJ2-7, with TRBD2 matching over 13 bases. The CDR3 is 15 residues long. Germline trimming cut 4 bases from V and 7 bases from J; bases unmatched to any gene: 7. CDR3 in amino acids: CASSSGLAGVREQYF. The CDR3 DNA is TGTGCCAGCAGTTCCGGACTAGCGGGAGTCAGGGAGCAGTACTTC.

V is TRBV9 and J is TRBJ2-7; TRBD1 might be the D (5 bases). The CDR3 sequence is 14 residues long. Germline-derived CDR1 and CDR2 are SGDLS and YYNGEE. V dropped 0 bases and J dropped 1 base, with 8 bases sitting between them. CDR3 DNA: TGTGCCAGCAGCGTAGAGACAGCTTCCTACGAGCAGTACTTC. The encoded protein is CASSVETASYEQYF.